The entry below describes one TCR beta chain. What this receptor recognizes is not known. Base qualities are not recorded, but no much larger clone differs from it by a single base. The immunoSEQ Assay, which relies on bias-controlled multiplex PCR amplification of genomic DNA, was used to profile TCRbeta CDR3 regions. Under the source paper's analysis protocol: To quantify the absolute abundance of each unique TCRbeta CDR3 region, the sequences were collapsed and filtered. Two models were used to test differential abundance: a binomial model (Fisher-equivalent) and a beta-binomial model that adds time-dependent variance fitted from healthy donors. Clones with fewer than 5 combined templates were excluded, and clones with Benjamini-Hochberg FDR below 0.01 were called differentially abundant. Beta-binomial variance was modeled as a function of total template count across the two samples using the form v = (b*log(k)+a)^2. Imported from immuneACCESS, the table was reduced by TCRdb to in-frame sequences with V and J called. These copies leave out some clones; in studies compared against another copy, an unresolved V gene accounts for under half, and the cause of the remainder is not known. From that table come the V and J calls and clone size; the DNA was used to work out D and trimming. This sample lists approximately 100,000 clones; roughly 91% were detected once. About 16% of the sample goes to the ten largest clones.

The junction carries 7 bases between V and J, which are trimmed by 0 bases and 2 bases respectively. The CDR3, from cysteine to phenylalanine, totals 14 residues. Only the CDR3 DNA stays, 42 bases, in frame from base 1. CDR1 is given as MNHEY and CDR2 as SVGAGI, both from the germline V gene. The sample comes from a study of identifying expanded T cells in peripheral blood (dated by TCRdb to about 2019). With respect to the entire study: Separate aliquots of the same genomic DNA pool were sequenced to produce technical replicates, and four replicates were compared in pairs. Paper-wide results and their limitations: The binomial model flagged 0.9 to 1.5 differentially abundant clones between technical replicates but roughly 15 over around two weeks and 19 over about four weeks. The beta-binomial model significantly reduced the number of clones called differentially abundant and the false-positive rate across all healthy-donor time intervals. Across all healthy donors, variance in clone template counts between approximately two-week samples was found to increase significantly with total template count. The authors expected that biological variance in healthy repertoires might rise further over much longer intervals, such as months to years.

During the collection period, no infections or other immune events were recorded for the healthy donors. Blood repertoires from healthy donors were used as a training cohort for calibrating time-dependent variance in a beta-binomial model of differential abundance of T-cell clones. The training cohort included around ten healthy donors, of whom 3 were female and 7 were male. An age range of roughly 25 to 65 years, with an average of about 45 years, was recorded for the donors. Obtained from a commercial supplier, whole blood was collected from each healthy donor at three time points set two weeks apart. Genomic DNA was extracted from unsorted whole blood for immunosequencing.

The receptor chain draws on TRBV6-5 and TRBJ1-2, with TRBD1 tentatively as D gene (5 bases match). The TCR sequence derives from a person aged 18 to 70 in good health. The source material was blood. The CDR3 region has the sequence CASSYSGQNYGYTF. The sequenced DNA: TGTGCCAGCAGTTACTCGGGGCAAAACTATGGCTACACCTTC.